This note documents a single T cell receptor (beta chain) sequence. CDR1 and CDR2 (germline): SGHTA, FQGNSA. V dropped 3 bases and J dropped 0 bases, with 9 bases sitting between them. CDR3 length: 16 amino acids. The sample is drawn from a study of blood T cell repertoires in COVID-19. Study at large: Sources were T cells, B-cell-depleted T cells, or PBMCs; the material itself was cDNA or gDNA.

In the study's own analysis: Estimated nucleated cell counts came from reference gene primer amplification. Sequenced by immunoSEQ multiplex PCR; TCRdb stores in-frame clones only, minus some. The D gene and trimming were derived from the DNA, and the V and J assignments and clone size from that table. The sample lists roughly 150,000 clones; 80% to 90% were seen once. The V and J genes are TRBV7-2 and TRBJ1-6; D is ambiguous. The sample comprised peripheral blood. The receptor comes from an elderly woman with acute or convalescent COVID-19. CDR3 DNA: TGTGCCAGCAGCTTGATGCTTAGCTCCTATAATTCACCCCTCCACTTT. This translates into CASSLMLSSYNSPLHF.